A single count supports the clone carrying this T cell receptor (beta chain). The antigen remains unidentified. The repertoire was sequenced with immunoSEQ multiplex PCR; TCRdb's copy has only in-frame clones and lacks some. The sample consists of about 130,000 clones, around 84% of them appearing once. The data were taken from a study of cytotoxic CD8 clonotypes in ibrutinib-treated CLL. Overall study findings and caveats: Clonality, elevated at ibrutinib response, dropped back toward baseline at progression. The study found public clonotypes uncommon, contracting or stable on treatment. Collection times varied between progressing and sustained-remission patients.

The length of the CDR3 is 10 residues. Per germline, CDR1 MNHEY and CDR2 SVGAGI. V was cut by 9 bases and J by 6 bases, with 9 bases left in between. This clonotype was sampled from a human donor with chronic lymphocytic leukemia. This chain connects TRBV6-5 to TRBJ2-7; D might be TRBD1 or TRBD2, each matching 5 bases. The sample consisted of PBMCs, taken after 24 months of ibrutinib treatment. This CDR3 is CARSGGEQYF. CDR3 in DNA: TGTGCCAGATCTGGGGGCGAGCAGTACTTC.